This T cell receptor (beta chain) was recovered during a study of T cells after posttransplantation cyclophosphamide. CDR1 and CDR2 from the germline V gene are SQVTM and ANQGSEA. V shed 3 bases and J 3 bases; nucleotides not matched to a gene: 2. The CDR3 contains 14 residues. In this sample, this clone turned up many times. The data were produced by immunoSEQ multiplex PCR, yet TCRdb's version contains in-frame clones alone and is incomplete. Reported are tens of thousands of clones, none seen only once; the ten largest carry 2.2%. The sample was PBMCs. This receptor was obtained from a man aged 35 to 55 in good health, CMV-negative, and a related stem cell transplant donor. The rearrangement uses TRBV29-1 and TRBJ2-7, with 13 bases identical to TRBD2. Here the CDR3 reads CSVEGTSGNYEQYF. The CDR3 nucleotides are TGCAGCGTTGAGGGGACTAGCGGGAACTACGAGCAGTACTTC.